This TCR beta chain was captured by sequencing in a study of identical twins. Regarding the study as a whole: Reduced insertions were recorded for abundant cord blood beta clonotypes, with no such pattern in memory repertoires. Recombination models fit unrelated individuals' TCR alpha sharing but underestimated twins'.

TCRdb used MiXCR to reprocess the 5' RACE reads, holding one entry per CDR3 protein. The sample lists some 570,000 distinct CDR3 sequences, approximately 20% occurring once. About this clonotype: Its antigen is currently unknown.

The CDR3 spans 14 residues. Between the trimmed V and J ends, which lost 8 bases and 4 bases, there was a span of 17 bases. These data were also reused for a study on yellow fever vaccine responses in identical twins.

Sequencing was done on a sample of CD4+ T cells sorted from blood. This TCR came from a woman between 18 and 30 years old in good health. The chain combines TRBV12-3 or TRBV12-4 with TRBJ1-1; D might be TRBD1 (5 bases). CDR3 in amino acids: CASGTRAVPTEAFF. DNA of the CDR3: TGTGCCAGCGGGACCCGTGCGGTTCCCACTGAAGCTTTCTTT.